These 27 T cell receptor beta chains originate from one sample sequenced in a study of T-cell reconstitution after alpha-beta-depleted transplantation in children. Preparing the TCRbeta library involved the use of unique molecular identifiers. TCRdb re-analysed the PCR reads in MiXCR, keeping a single row per CDR3 protein. This table holds around 92,000 distinct CDR3 sequences, approximately 12% found once. The specimen was PBMCs from the stem cell graft donor, collected from the stem cell graft. These receptors were obtained from a human donor who donated a stem cell graft to a child with inherited bone marrow failure.

There are many counts of this clonotype. The gene calls are TRBV5-1 and TRBJ1-1; no definite D call. The CDR3 has 15 residues. V was trimmed by 1 base and J by 0 bases, leaving 10 bases between them. Germline V gives CDR1 SGHRS, CDR2 YFSETQ. CDR3 residues: CASSLSPVMNTEAFF. Written as DNA, the CDR3 is TGCGCCAGCAGCTTGAGTCCGGTGATGAACACTGAAGCTTTCTTT. The full variable domain, in which reference TRBV5-1 and TRBJ1-1 provide the parts outside the CDR3, is KAGVTQTPRYLIKTRGQQVTLSCSPISGHRSVSWYQQTPGQGLQFLFEYFSETQRNKGNFPGRFSGRQFSNSRSEMNVSTLELGDSALYLCASSLSPVMNTEAFFGQGTRLTVV.

This clonotype qualifies as medium-sized. V is TRBV5-5 and J is TRBJ1-1; 8 bases match TRBD1. Losses at the gene ends were 4 bases for V and 0 bases for J; bases not matched to a gene: 14. Per germline, CDR1 SGHKS and CDR2 YYEKEE (reference sequence). CDR3 size: 18 residues. The CDR3 sequence is CASSIFGQGRGMNTEAFF. The CDR3 DNA reads as TGTGCCAGCAGCATCTTTGGACAGGGAAGAGGGATGAACACTGAAGCTTTCTTT. The full variable domain, with the rest looked up from reference TRBV5-5 and TRBJ1-1, is DAGVTQSPTHLIKTRGQQVTLRCSPISGHKSVSWYQQVLGQGPQFIFQYYEKEERGRGNFPDRFSARQFPNYSSELNVNALLLGDSALYLCASSIFGQGRGMNTEAFFGQGTRLTVV.

This clonotype occurred a few times. The V gene is TRBV9, the J gene TRBJ2-1, with TRBD2 identical over 9 bases. Trimming cost V 0 bases and J 15 bases; bases outside gene matches: 10. The germline gives CDR1 SGDLS, CDR2 YYNGEE. This CDR3 has 14 residues. DNA of the CDR3: TGTGCCAGCAGCGTAGAATCCATAGCGGGAGAGGCGTTCTTC. As protein: CASSVESIAGEAFF.

The DNA for the CDR3 is TGCAGCGTCCAGGCAGGTAGTAGCACAGATACGCAGTATTTT. Translating it yields CSVQAGSSTDTQYF. The chain has TRBV29-1 and TRBJ2-3; no firm D call. The CDR3 has 14 amino acids. Germline CDR1 reads SQVTM; CDR2 reads ANQGSEA. Between the trimmed V and J ends, which lost 6 bases and 0 bases, there was a span of 13 bases.

This clonotype has a count of ten or more. The V gene is TRBV5-1, the J gene TRBJ2-3; 9 nucleotides agree with TRBD2. Germline CDR1 and CDR2: SGHRS and YFSETQ. Trimming at V came to 3 bases and at J to 1 base, leaving 3 bases not matched to a gene. CDR3 length: 15 amino acids. The DNA for the CDR3 is TGCGCCAGCAGCTCCGGGACTAGCCGCACAGATACGCAGTATTTT. Translation: CASSSGTSRTDTQYF.

This clonotype was seen repeatedly, ten times or more. The chain has TRBV7-9 and TRBJ2-3; D gene ambiguous. Germline CDR1 is SEHNR and CDR2 is FQNEAQ (reference sequence). CDR3 length: 14 amino acids. Trimming took off 4 bases at V and 0 bases at J, with 8 bases between the two ends. The CDR3 here is CASSSTTSTDTQYF. Written as DNA, the CDR3 is TGTGCCAGCAGCTCGACAACTAGCACAGATACGCAGTATTTT.

This clonotype was counted many times. This rearrangement joins TRBV29-1 to TRBJ1-1; D possibly corresponds to TRBD1 (5 bases). The germline V gene has CDR1 SQVTM and CDR2 ANQGSEA. The V gene lost 0 bases and the J gene lost 11 bases, with 16 bases spanning the gap. The CDR3 length is 13 residues. CDR3 amino acids: CSVEDQNGGLAFF. CDR3 bases: TGCAGCGTTGAAGATCAGAACGGGGGTTTGGCTTTCTTT.

The sample holds many counts of this clonotype. The chain recombines TRBV15 with TRBJ2-5; 7 bases map to TRBD2. The CDR3 has 17 amino acids. Trimming removed 1 base from V and 0 bases from J; junction bases left unmatched: 8. Germline CDR1 is LNHNV and CDR2 is YYDKDF (reference sequence). Here the CDR3 reads CATSRGGSGMNQETQYF. Here the CDR3 DNA reads TGTGCCACCAGCAGAGGAGGAAGCGGGATGAACCAAGAGACCCAGTACTTC.

This clonotype was counted at least ten times. Here the CDR3 DNA reads TGTGCCAGCACCGCCCCGAGGTCCTCTAGCTCCTACGAGCAGTACTTC. This gives the protein CASTAPRSSSSYEQYF. This chain joins TRBV6-1 and TRBJ2-7, with no clear D. Germline CDR1 MNHNS, CDR2 SASEGT. The CDR3 has 16 residues. Trimming shortened V by 7 bases and J by 0 bases, and 19 bases separated the two germline ends.

The genes are TRBV6-5 and TRBJ1-3, with D maybe TRBD1 (5 bases). CDR3 size: 17 residues. The germline V gene has CDR1 MNHEY and CDR2 SVGAGI. Deletions cut 0 bases from V and 0 bases from J, with 12 bases between. CDR3 protein: CASSYSEGESSGNTIYF. The CDR3, as DNA: TGTGCCAGCAGTTACTCGGAAGGGGAGAGCTCTGGAAACACCATATATTTT.

In this sample, this clonotype turned up many times. V and J are TRBV5-1 and TRBJ2-3; perhaps TRBD1 as D (6 bases). Trimming cost V 3 bases and J 3 bases, with 17 bases left between them. From germline, CDR1 is SGHRS and CDR2 YFSETQ. The CDR3 length is 16 residues. Written as DNA, the CDR3 is TGCGCCAGCAGCTCCCCTTGGGGGCTGGGTACAGATACGCAGTATTTT. Its translation: CASSSPWGLGTDTQYF.

This clonotype was recorded many times. The junction does not match germline at one end; this may be a read error. The chain carries TRBV4-3 and TRBJ1-4; D is perhaps TRBD1 (5 bases). The CDR3 runs to 14 residues. Germline values: CDR1 LGHNA, CDR2 YSLEER. CDR3 amino acids: CASIQGQGGEKLFF. DNA of the CDR3: TGCGCCAGCATCCAAGGGCAGGGTGGTGAAAAACTGTTTTTT.

This clonotype has at least ten counts. The V and J genes are TRBV24-1 and TRBJ2-3; D remains ambiguous. V lost 1 base and J lost 2, with 6 bases in between. This CDR3 comprises 14 residues. Germline-derived CDR1 and CDR2 are KGHDR and SFDVKD. In DNA, the CDR3 is TGTGCCACCAGTGATTTTCTTCACACAGATACGCAGTATTTT. This sequence encodes CATSDFLHTDTQYF.

This clonotype was counted at least ten times. The V gene is TRBV11-2, the J gene TRBJ2-6; D uncertain. The CDR3 runs to 13 residues. The V and J ends lost 6 bases and 0 bases respectively, with 3 bases between them. The germline V gene encodes CDR1 SGHAT and CDR2 FQNNGV. Written as DNA, the CDR3 is TGTGCCAGCAGACGCTCTGGGGCCAACGTCCTGACTTTC. This translates into CASRRSGANVLTF.

This clonotype was recorded many times. The rearrangement uses TRBV7-9 and TRBJ2-1; 9 positions agree with TRBD2. The CDR3 is 16 amino acids. Losses at the gene ends were 2 bases for V and 8 bases for J; bases not matched to a gene: 10. Germline V lookup: CDR1 SEHNR, CDR2 FQNEAQ (reference sequence). This chain's CDR3 is CASSLPPGGRAHEQFF. The CDR3 nucleotides read TGTGCCAGCAGCTTACCCCCCGGCGGGAGGGCCCATGAGCAGTTCTTC. The full variable domain, rest sourced from reference TRBV7-9 and TRBJ2-1, is DTGVSQNPRHKITKRGQNVTFRCDPISEHNRLYWYRQTLGQGPEFLTYFQNEAQLEKSRLLSDRFSAERPKGSFSTLEIQRTEQGDSAMYLCASSLPPGGRAHEQFFGPGTRLTVL.

In this sample, this clonotype turned up many times. The chain carries TRBV10-3 and TRBJ2-7; 8 nucleotides line up with TRBD2. Per germline, CDR1 ENHRY and CDR2 SYGVKD. The length of the CDR3 is 14 residues. After removal of 7 bases from V and 3 bases from J, the junction contained 8 bases not matched to a gene. In nucleotides, the CDR3 is TGTGCCATCAAGTCGGGACTAGTAGACTACGAGCAGTACTTC. It specifies CAIKSGLVDYEQYF.

The table lists this clonotype with many counts. The chain has TRBV16 and TRBJ2-7, with 8 bases that match TRBD1. V trimming: 2 bases; J trimming: 5 bases; junction bases outside the gene matches: 8. CDR1 and CDR2 from the germline V gene are KGHSY and FQNENV. CDR3 length: 15 amino acids. CDR3 in amino acids: CASSQPSDRAHEQYF. CDR3 bases: TGTGCCAGCAGCCAACCCTCGGACAGGGCCCACGAGCAGTACTTC. Looking up the rest from reference TRBV16 and TRBJ2-7 gives the full variable domain: GEEVAQTPKHLVRGEGQKAKLYCAPIKGHSYVFWYQQVLKNEFKFLISFQNENVFDETGMPKERFSAKCLPNSPCSLEIQATKLEDSAVYFCASSQPSDRAHEQYFGPGTRLTVT.

This clonotype was seen at least ten times. This sequence joins TRBV7-9 and TRBJ2-1; tentative D call: TRBD2 (6 bases). V shed 5 bases and J shed 6 bases, with 23 bases lying between them. This CDR3 is built from 17 residues. From germline, CDR1 is SEHNR and CDR2 FQNEAQ (reference sequence). The CDR3 DNA sequence: TGTGCCAGCAGCCGCGTCCTGGGTGCGGGAATACGCAATGAGCAGTTCTTC. Its protein product is CASSRVLGAGIRNEQFF.

This clonotype appeared many times. The chain combines TRBV20-1 with TRBJ1-2, with TRBD1 matching 9 bases. Trimming took 7 bases from V and 2 from J; bases not matched to a gene: 11. This CDR3 spans 15 amino acids. In germline, CDR1 is DFQATT, CDR2 SNEGSKA (reference sequence). CDR3 sequence (DNA): TGCAGTGTTTCACCCCGGACAGGGGCGAACTATGGCTACACCTTC. It codes for CSVSPRTGANYGYTF.

This clonotype was recorded many times. This chain joins TRBV7-2 and TRBJ2-1, with TRBD2 identical over 11 bases. The V gene's germline CDR1 is SGHTA and CDR2 FQGNSA. The CDR3 is made up of 16 amino acids. With 1 base clipped from V and 7 bases from J, the junction kept 6 bases outside the gene matches. CDR3 sequence reads: CASSLVGASGGNEQFF. The CDR3 region has the DNA TGTGCCAGCAGCTTAGTTGGAGCTAGCGGGGGGAATGAGCAGTTCTTC. The full variable domain, its missing parts supplied by reference TRBV7-2 and TRBJ2-1, is GAGVSQSPSNKVTEKGKDVELRCDPISGHTALYWYRQSLGQGLEFLIYFQGNSAPDKSGLPSDRFSAERTGGSVSTLTIQRTQQEDSAVYLCASSLVGASGGNEQFFGPGTRLTVL.

The CDR3 region is CASSELGLAGVTDTQYF. CDR3 DNA: TGTGCCAGCAGTGAATTGGGACTAGCGGGGGTGACGGATACGCAGTATTTT. This chain links TRBV6-1 with TRBJ2-3; 14 positions match TRBD2. This CDR3 spans 17 amino acids. J gave up 6 bases and V 2 bases, and 7 bases lay outside the gene matches. CDR1 is MNHNS, CDR2 SASEGT, per germline.

This clonotype appeared many times. The chain couples TRBV6-5 to TRBJ1-2, with D possibly TRBD1 on 6 matching bases. The germline CDR1 and CDR2 sequences are MNHEY and SVGAGI. The CDR3 consists of 13 residues. V was cut by 5 bases and J by 3 bases, with 10 bases left in between. The CDR3 DNA is TGTGCCAGCAGTCCGGGGGCGGACTATGGCTACACCTTC. The encoded protein is CASSPGADYGYTF.

This clonotype was counted at least ten times. V and J are TRBV6-5 and TRBJ2-1; 8 bases match TRBD2. CDR1 is MNHEY and CDR2 is SVGAGI in the germline V gene. Trimming removed 4 bases from V and 4 bases from J; junction bases left unmatched: 12. The CDR3 runs to 17 residues. This CDR3 is CASSFQGTSGPYNEQFF. CDR3 DNA sequence: TGTGCCAGCAGTTTTCAAGGAACTAGCGGCCCTTACAATGAGCAGTTCTTC.

This clonotype turned up a few times. The chain carries TRBV7-2 and TRBJ1-5, with D possibly being TRBD1 (6 bases). Trimming stripped 3 bases from V and 11 bases from J, with 14 bases between. The germline V gene encodes CDR1 SGHTA and CDR2 FQGNSA. The CDR3 spans 13 residues. CDR3 bases: TGTGCCAGCAGCTTGGACCAGGGGAGGTCCCAGCATTTT. It specifies CASSLDQGRSQHF.

V and J are TRBV29-1 and TRBJ2-1, with 8 nucleotides matching TRBD2. Trimming cost V 2 bases and J 0 bases; bases outside gene matches: 6. CDR1 SQVTM and CDR2 ANQGSEA come from the germline V gene. This CDR3 has 16 amino acids. DNA for the CDR3: TGCAGCGTTGAATACCCCCGGGGGGGCTCCTACAATGAGCAGTTCTTC. It yields the protein CSVEYPRGGSYNEQFF.

Many counts were recorded for this clonotype. The chain has TRBV4-3 and TRBJ1-2, with a tentative D call TRBD1 (5 bases). This CDR3 region has 15 residues. The V gene lost 0 bases and the J gene lost 6 bases, with 14 bases spanning the gap. Per the germline V gene, CDR1 is LGHNA and CDR2 is YSLEER. The CDR3 DNA sequence: TGCGCCAGCAGCCAAGATTCACAGGTATTCGATGGCTACACCTTC. It specifies CASSQDSQVFDGYTF.

This chain connects TRBV5-4 to TRBJ2-7; no clear D. Trimming pared 0 bases from V and 6 bases from J, leaving 13 bases between. This CDR3 is 14 amino acids long. Germline assignment: CDR1 SGHNT and CDR2 YYREEE (reference sequence). CDR3 protein: CASSLDRPVGEQYF. Here the CDR3 DNA reads TGTGCCAGCAGCTTGGACAGACCGGTGGGCGAGCAGTACTTC.